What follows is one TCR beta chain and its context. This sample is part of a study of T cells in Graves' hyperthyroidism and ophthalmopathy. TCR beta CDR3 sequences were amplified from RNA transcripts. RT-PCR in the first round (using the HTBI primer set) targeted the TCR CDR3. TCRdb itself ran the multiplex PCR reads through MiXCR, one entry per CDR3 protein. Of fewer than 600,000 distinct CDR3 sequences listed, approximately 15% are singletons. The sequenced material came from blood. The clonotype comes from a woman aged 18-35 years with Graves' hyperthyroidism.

Here the CDR3 reads CASSQGYDFITDTQYF. Here the CDR3 DNA reads TGTGCCAGCAGCCAAGGCTACGACTTTATAACAGATACGCAGTATTTT. This sequence joins TRBV14 and TRBJ2-3; D is unclear. V lost 1 base to trimming and J lost 3 bases, with 14 bases between them. This CDR3 region has 16 residues. Germline-derived CDR1 and CDR2 are SGHDN and FVKESK.